This T cell receptor (beta chain) was sequenced during a study of blood T cell repertoires in COVID-19. Overall study: Samples representing acute and convalescent COVID-19 were sourced from the United States, Italy and Spain. PBMCs, B-cell-depleted T cells, or T cells were the source of the cDNA or gDNA that made up the material.

Germline lookup yields CDR1 SGHVS and CDR2 FQNEAQ. Trimming cost V 7 bases and J 4 bases, with 8 bases left between them. The CDR3 has 13 residues. Per the authors' pipeline: Scientists estimated how many nucleated cells there were by amplifying reference gene primers. Clones were sequenced by immunoSEQ multiplex PCR, and TCRdb holds only the in-frame ones, with some missing. For V, J and clone size, that table is used; D and trimming come from the DNA. The table lists over 70,000 clones, 75% to 85% of them singletons. This rearrangement joins TRBV7-8 to TRBJ1-6; possible D gene TRBD1, 5 bases. What was sequenced was peripheral blood. The sequence came from a woman aged 80 or older with acute or convalescent COVID-19. For the CDR3, the DNA is TGTGCCAGCAATGGGGGGTATAATTCACCCCTCCACTTT. The encoded protein is CASNGGYNSPLHF.